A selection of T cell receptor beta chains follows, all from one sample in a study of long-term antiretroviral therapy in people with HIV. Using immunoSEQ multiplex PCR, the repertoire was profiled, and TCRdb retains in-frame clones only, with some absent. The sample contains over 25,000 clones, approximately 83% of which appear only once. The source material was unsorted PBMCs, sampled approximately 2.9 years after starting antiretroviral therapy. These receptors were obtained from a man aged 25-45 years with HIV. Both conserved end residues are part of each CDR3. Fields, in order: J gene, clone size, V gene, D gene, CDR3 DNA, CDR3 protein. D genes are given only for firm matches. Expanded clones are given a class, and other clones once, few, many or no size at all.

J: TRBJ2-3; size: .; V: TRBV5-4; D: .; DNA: TGTGCCAGCAGCTTGCCAGCGCGCACAGATACGCAGTATTTT; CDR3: CASSLPARTDTQYF
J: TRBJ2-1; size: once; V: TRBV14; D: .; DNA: TGTGCCAGCAGCCGGGGGAACAGTTACAATGAGCAGTTCTTC; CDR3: CASSRGNSYNEQFF
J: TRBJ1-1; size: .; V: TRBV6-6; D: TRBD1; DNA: TGTGCCAGCATCTTACAGGGGGCTTCCACTGAAGCTTTCTTT; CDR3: CASILQGASTEAFF
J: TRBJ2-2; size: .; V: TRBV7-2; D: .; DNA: TGTGCCAGCAGCTTAGCGCTCACCGGGGAGCTGTTTTTT; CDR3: CASSLALTGELFF
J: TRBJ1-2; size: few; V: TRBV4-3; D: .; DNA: TGCGCCAGCAGCCAGGACAGAGCTAACTATGGCTACACCTTC; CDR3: CASSQDRANYGYTF
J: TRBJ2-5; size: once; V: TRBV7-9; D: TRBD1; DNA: TGTGCCAGCAGCTTGGGGGACAGGGGCAGGGAGACCCAGTACTTC; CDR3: CASSLGDRGRETQYF
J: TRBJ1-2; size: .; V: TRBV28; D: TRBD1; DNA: TGTGCCAGCAGTACCGGGACAGGGCCTCTCTACTATGGCTACACCTTC; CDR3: CASSTGTGPLYYGYTF
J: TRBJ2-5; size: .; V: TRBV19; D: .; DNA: TGTGCCAGTAGTTTCGCCCTAGGGGAGACCCAGTACTTC; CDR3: CASSFALGETQYF
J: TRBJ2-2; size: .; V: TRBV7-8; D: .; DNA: TGTGCCAGCCAGCCGAGGGGGGGGGCCGGACCCGGGGAGCTGTTTTTT; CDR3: CASQPRGGAGPGELFF
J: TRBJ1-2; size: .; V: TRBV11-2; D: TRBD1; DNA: TGTGCCAGCAGCTTACAGGGGGCGCGCGATGGCTACACCTTC; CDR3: CASSLQGARDGYTF
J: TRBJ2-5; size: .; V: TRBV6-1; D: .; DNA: TGTGCCAGCAGTGCTCCTCCCGGGAGAGAGACCCAGTACTTC; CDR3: CASSAPPGRETQYF
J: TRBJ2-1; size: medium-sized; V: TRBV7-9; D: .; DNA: TGTGCCAGCAGCTTAGCACGGGAGTATTACAATGAGCAGTTCTTC; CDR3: CASSLAREYYNEQFF
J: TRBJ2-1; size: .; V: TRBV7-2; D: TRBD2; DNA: TGTGCCAGCAGCTTTACGGACCTAGCGGGTGGGTTCTACAATGAGCAGTTCTTC; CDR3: CASSFTDLAGGFYNEQFF
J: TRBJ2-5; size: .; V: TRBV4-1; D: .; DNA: TGCGCCAGCAGCCTCCTGACAGGGAGGGAGACCCAGTACTTC; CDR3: CASSLLTGRETQYF
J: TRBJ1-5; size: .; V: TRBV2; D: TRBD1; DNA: TGTGCCAGCAGCCTAGATAAGACAGGGGCCCCCGGCAATCAGCCCCAGCATTTT; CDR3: CASSLDKTGAPGNQPQHF
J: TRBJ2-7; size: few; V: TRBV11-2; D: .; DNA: TGTGCCAGCAGCTTAGAGACGGACTACGAGCAGTACTTC; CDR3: CASSLETDYEQYF
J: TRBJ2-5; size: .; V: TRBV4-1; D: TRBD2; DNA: TGCGCCAGCAGCCAAAACGGACTAGCGGGGGCCCCTTGGGAGACCCAGTACTTC; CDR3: CASSQNGLAGAPWETQYF
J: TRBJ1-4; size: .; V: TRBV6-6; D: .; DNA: TGTGCCAGCAGTTTGAGTGGGACTGTGGATGAAAAACTGTTTTTT; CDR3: CASSLSGTVDEKLFF
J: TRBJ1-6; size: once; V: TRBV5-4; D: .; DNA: TGTGCCAGCAGCTCCAGGGGTGCCTCCTATAATTCACCCCTCCACTTT; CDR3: CASSSRGASYNSPLHF
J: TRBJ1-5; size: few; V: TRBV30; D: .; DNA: TGTGCCTGGAGTGTCTCTGCAGGGAACAATCAGCCCCAGCATTTT; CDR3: CAWSVSAGNNQPQHF
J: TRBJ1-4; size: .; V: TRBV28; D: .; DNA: TGTGCCAGCAGTTTGCCGTCAGGGGAAAAACTGTTTTTT; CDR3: CASSLPSGEKLFF
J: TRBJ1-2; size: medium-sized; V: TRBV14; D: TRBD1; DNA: TGTGCCAGCAGCCAAGATCAGGGGGGACAGGCGGATGGCTACACCTTC; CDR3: CASSQDQGGQADGYTF
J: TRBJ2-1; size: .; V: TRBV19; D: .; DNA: TGTGCCAGTAGTAGCGAACTAGTGCTTGAGCAGTTCTTC; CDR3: CASSSELVLEQFF
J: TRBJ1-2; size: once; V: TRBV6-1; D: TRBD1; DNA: TGTGCCAGCAGTGAACGGACAGGGAACTATGGCTACACCTTC; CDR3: CASSERTGNYGYTF
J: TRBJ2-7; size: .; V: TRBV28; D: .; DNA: TGTGCCAGCAGTGCATCGTGGGACGAGCAGTACTTC; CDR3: CASSASWDEQYF
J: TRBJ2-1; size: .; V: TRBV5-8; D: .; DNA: TGTGCCAGCAGCGCCCCCTTCCAGGCCCGTGAGCAGTTCTTC; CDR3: CASSAPFQAREQFF
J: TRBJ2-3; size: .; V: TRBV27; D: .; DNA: TGTGCCAGCAGTCCCAGCCCCCCAGATACGCAGTATTTT; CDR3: CASSPSPPDTQYF
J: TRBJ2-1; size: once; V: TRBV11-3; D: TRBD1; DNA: TGTGCCAGCAGCTTAGGCCAGGGGGCATACAATGAGCAGTTCTTC; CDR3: CASSLGQGAYNEQFF
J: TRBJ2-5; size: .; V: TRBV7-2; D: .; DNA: TGTGCCAGCAGCTTAGGAGGGCGAGGGGGGACCCAAGAGACCCAGTACTTC; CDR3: CASSLGGRGGTQETQYF
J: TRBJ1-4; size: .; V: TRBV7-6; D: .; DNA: TGTGCCATCCCTCGGGGTGAAAAACTGTTTTTT; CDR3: CAIPRGEKLFF
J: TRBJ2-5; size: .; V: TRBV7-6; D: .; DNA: TGTGCCAGCAGCTTAGCTCGCGAGGAGACCCAGTACTTC; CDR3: CASSLAREETQYF
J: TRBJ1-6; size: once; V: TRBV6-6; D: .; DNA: TGTGCCAGCAGTTACCCCCAGGTAACCCTCCACTTT; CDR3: CASSYPQVTLHF
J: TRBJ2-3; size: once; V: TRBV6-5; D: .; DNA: TGTGCCAGCAGAGATAGGGGTACCCCGATCCAATTT; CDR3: CASRDRGTPIQF
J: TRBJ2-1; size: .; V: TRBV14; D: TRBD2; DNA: TGTGCCAGCAGCCCTCTAGCGGGGGGGGCCAATGAGCAGTTCTTC; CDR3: CASSPLAGGANEQFF
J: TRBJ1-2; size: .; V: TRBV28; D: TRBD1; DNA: TGTGCCAGCAGTAAAAGGACAGGGGTGAACGGCTACACCTTC; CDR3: CASSKRTGVNGYTF
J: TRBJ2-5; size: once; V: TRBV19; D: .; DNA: TGTGCCAGTAGTATTGGGGAAGAGACCCAGTACTTC; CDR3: CASSIGEETQYF
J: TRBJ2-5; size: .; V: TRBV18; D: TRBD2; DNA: TGTGCCAGCTCACCCGACCCCGGGAGGGAGACCCAGTACTTC; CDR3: CASSPDPGRETQYF
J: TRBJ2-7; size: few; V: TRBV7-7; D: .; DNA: TGTGCCAGCAGCCCGGCTGACAGCTACGAGCAGTACTTC; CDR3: CASSPADSYEQYF
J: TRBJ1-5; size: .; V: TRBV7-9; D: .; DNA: TGTGCCAGCAGCTTAGAGACTAGCCCCCAGCATTTT; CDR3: CASSLETSPQHF
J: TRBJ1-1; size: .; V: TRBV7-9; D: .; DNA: TGTGCCAGCAGCTTAGCGCAGGCCGGTGTAGCTTTCTTT; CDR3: CASSLAQAGVAFF
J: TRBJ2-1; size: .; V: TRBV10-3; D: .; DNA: TGTGCCATCAGTGCCGGCCGCCCTGAGCAGTTCTTC; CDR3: CAISAGRPEQFF
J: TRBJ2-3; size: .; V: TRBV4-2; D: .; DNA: TGTGCCAGCAGCCAAACCAGTTTTAGCACAGATACGCAGTATTTT; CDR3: CASSQTSFSTDTQYF
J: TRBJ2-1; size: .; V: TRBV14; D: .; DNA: TGTGCCAGCAGCCAAGATCACAGGGCATGGGTCTACAATGAGCAGTTCTTC; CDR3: CASSQDHRAWVYNEQFF
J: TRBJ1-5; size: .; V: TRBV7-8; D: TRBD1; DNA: TGTGCCAGCAGCCCCACGACAGGGGGCCTTGATCAGCCCCAGCATTTT; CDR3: CASSPTTGGLDQPQHF
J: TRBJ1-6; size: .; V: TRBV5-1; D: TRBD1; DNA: TGCGCCAGCAGCTTCGGACAGGGTCCGGCTTCACCCCTCCACTTT; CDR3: CASSFGQGPASPLHF
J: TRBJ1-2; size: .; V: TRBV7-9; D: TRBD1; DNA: TGTGCCAGCAGCGCCTGGGACAGGGCTAACTATGGCTACACCTTC; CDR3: CASSAWDRANYGYTF
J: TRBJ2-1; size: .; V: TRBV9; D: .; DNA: TGTGCCAGCAGCGTAGTGCACAATGAGCAGTTCTTC; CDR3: CASSVVHNEQFF
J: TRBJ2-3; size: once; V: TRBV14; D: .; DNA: TGTGCCAGCAGCCCCCCTCCTTGGACTTTCACAGATACGCAGTATTTT; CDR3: CASSPPPWTFTDTQYF